The 22 T cell receptor beta chains listed next were all sequenced from one sample in a study of human T cells and chemical hapten exposure. TCRdb recomputed calls from the RACE reads with MiXCR, one row per CDR3 protein. The table shows 180,000 or so distinct CDR3 sequences, with around 24% occurring only once. The time point: patch test 1, 2 weeks after DPC sensitization. As for treatment: therapeutic diphenylcyclopropenone sensitization with weekly scalp DPC. The sequencing used whole blood, collected in connection with sensitization to the hapten diphenylcyclopropenone (DPC). These receptors were obtained from a woman in her fifties or sixties with alopecia areata. Some clones in this sample may be carry-over from other donors' samples.

This rearrangement joins TRBV21-1 to TRBJ2-1; the D segment call TRBD2 is taken from the table without a DNA check. TRBV21-1 is a pseudogene. The CDR3 loop spans 16 amino acids. CDR3 residues: CASGPWREVSYNEQFF. The CDR3 DNA is TGTGCCAGCGGGCCTTGGCGGGAGGTTTCCTACAATGAGCAGTTCTTC.

This clonotype was recorded at least ten times. The V call is TRBV20-1, the J call TRBJ2-3; D possibly matches TRBD1 or TRBD2 (5 bases each). The CDR3 totals 14 residues. The V gene lost 5 bases and the J gene lost 1 base, with 13 bases spanning the gap. Per the germline V gene, CDR1 is DFQATT and CDR2 is SNEGSKA (reference sequence). CDR3 in amino acids: CSAWDPAGTDTQYF. The CDR3 region has the DNA TGCAGTGCTTGGGACCCCGCCGGCACAGATACGCAGTATTTT.

The CDR3 protein is CASTLEPRVNTEAFF. In DNA form, the CDR3 reads TGCGCCAGCACCCTGGAGCCCAGGGTGAACACTGAAGCTTTCTTT. This sequence joins TRBV5-1 and TRBJ1-1, with a possible D match to TRBD1 (5 bases). Deletions cut 6 bases from V and 0 bases from J, with 15 bases between. The CDR3 is 15 residues long. CDR1 SGHRS and CDR2 YFSETQ come from the germline V gene.

This chain joins TRBV21-1 and TRBJ2-7; no DNA check was done on the table's D call, TRBD2. TRBV21-1 corresponds to a pseudogene. This CDR3 spans 19 amino acids. The CDR3 is CASSKGSTSGGPYYYEQYF. CDR3 coding DNA: TGTGCCAGCAGCAAAGGAAGTACTAGCGGGGGCCCCTATTACTACGAGCAGTACTTC.

This clonotype was observed a handful of times. The V and J genes are TRBV20-1 and TRBJ1-2; a possible D gene is TRBD1 (6 bases). This CDR3 spans 13 amino acids. With 7 bases removed from V and 6 bases from J, the gap between germline ends came to 18 bases. Germline V CDR1 and CDR2: DFQATT, SNEGSKA (reference sequence). The CDR3 is CSGPDRISNGYTF. DNA for the CDR3: TGCAGTGGTCCGGACAGAATCTCTAATGGCTACACCTTC.

This clonotype was counted only a few times. The chain recombines TRBV6-5 with TRBJ1-1, with D hard to call. The CDR3 covers 13 residues. Germline CDR1 MNHEY, CDR2 SVGAGI. The ends were cut back, 4 bases at V and 8 bases at J, with 14 bases in the middle. This CDR3 reads CASSSGRQREAFF. DNA of the CDR3: TGTGCCAGCAGTTCCGGGCGGCAGCGCGAAGCTTTCTTT.

This clonotype was observed a handful of times. V gene TRBV29-1 combines with J gene TRBJ1-2; D possibly corresponds to TRBD1 (6 bases). The CDR3 covers 11 residues. Deletions cut 7 bases from V and 8 bases from J, with 14 bases between. Germline CDR1 is SQVTM and CDR2 is ANQGSEA. Here the CDR3 reads CSGGGRAGYTF. As DNA, the CDR3 is TGCAGCGGCGGGGGCAGGGCGGGCTACACCTTC.

This clonotype occurred a few times. The chain combines TRBV10-1 with TRBJ2-1; no reliable D call. With 0 bases removed from V and 7 bases from J, the gap between germline ends came to 10 bases. The CDR3 contains 14 residues. CDR1 is WNHNN, CDR2 SYGVQD, per germline (reference sequence). CDR3 region: CASSESTKANEQFF. CDR3 coding DNA: TGCGCCAGCAGTGAGTCTACTAAGGCTAATGAGCAGTTCTTC.

This chain links TRBV20-1 with TRBJ2-7, with 8 bases fitting TRBD2. CDR1 and CDR2 (germline): DFQATT, SNEGSKA (reference sequence). CDR3 length equals 15 residues. Losses at the gene ends were 4 bases for V and 7 bases for J; bases not matched to a gene: 15. The CDR3 DNA sequence: TGCAGTGCTAACGGTTGGAGCGGGAGTGCTGGGGAGCAGTACTTC. Amino acid sequence: CSANGWSGSAGEQYF.

V and J are TRBV29-1 and TRBJ2-1; 10 positions match TRBD2. Germline V lookup: CDR1 SQVTM, CDR2 ANQGSEA. This CDR3 spans 13 amino acids. Germline trimming cut 5 bases from V and 8 bases from J; bases unmatched to any gene: 6. The CDR3 region is CSVRPSGSDEQFF. CDR3 coding DNA: TGCAGCGTTAGACCTAGCGGGAGCGATGAGCAGTTCTTC.

The chain is built from TRBV5-6 and TRBJ2-5; either TRBD1 or TRBD2 may fit D (5 bases each). The CDR3 extends over 14 amino acids. Between the trimmed V and J ends, which lost 4 bases and 4 bases, there was a span of 14 bases. From germline, CDR1 is SGHDT and CDR2 YYEEEE. Here the CDR3 DNA reads TGTGCCAGCAGCCTGCCGAAGGGGACAGAGACCCAGTACTTC. This sequence encodes CASSLPKGTETQYF.

The V and J genes are TRBV7-8 and TRBJ2-7; D is unclear. The ends were cut back, 5 bases at V and 7 bases at J, with 9 bases in the middle. Germline V gene sequence: CDR1 SGHVS, CDR2 FQNEAQ. The CDR3 loop spans 11 amino acids. The DNA of the CDR3 is TGTGCCAGCAGCACCGCCAAAGAGCAGTACTTC. Translated: CASSTAKEQYF.

This clonotype was seen a few times. The chain couples TRBV5-1 to TRBJ2-7; 8 bases fit TRBD1. Germline assignment: CDR1 SGHRS and CDR2 YFSETQ. Germline trimming cut 0 bases from V and 7 bases from J; bases unmatched to any gene: 9. This CDR3 comprises 15 residues. CDR3 in DNA: TGCGCCAGCAGCTTGGGAGGGACAGGCGACGGGGAGCAGTACTTC. Amino acids: CASSLGGTGDGEQYF.

The chain employs TRBV6-2 or TRBV6-3 and TRBJ1-2; maybe TRBD1 (6 bases). Trimming took 6 bases from V and 4 from J, leaving 15 bases between them. Germline V gene sequence: CDR1 MNHEY, CDR2 SVGEGT. There are 14 residues in the CDR3. CDR3 sequence reads: CASRLTGPIYGYTF. CDR3 bases: TGTGCCAGCAGATTGACAGGACCGATCTATGGCTACACCTTC.

The J gene is TRBJ2-2, the V gene TRBV24-1; D gene unclear. The CDR3 totals 17 residues. Germline V gives CDR1 KGHDR, CDR2 SFDVKD. V was pared by 4 bases and J by 1 base, with 15 bases between. CDR3 nucleotide sequence: TGTGCCACCAGTGAGGAGTCCCGGATACTGAACACCGGGGAGCTGTTTTTT. The encoded protein is CATSEESRILNTGELFF.

This clonotype showed up just a few times. The J gene is TRBJ1-4, the V gene TRBV2; D may be TRBD1 (6 bases). In germline, CDR1 is SNHLY, CDR2 FYNNEI. This CDR3 spans 14 amino acids. V dropped 6 bases and J dropped 2 bases, with 10 bases sitting between them. The CDR3 DNA is TGTGCCAGCAGCGTAGGGGGGACTAATGAAAAACTGTTTTTT. Its translation is CASSVGGTNEKLFF. Full variable domain (rest looked up from reference TRBV2 and TRBJ1-4): EPEVTQTPSHQVTQMGQEVILRCVPISNHLYFYWYRQILGQKVEFLVSFYNNEISEKSEIFDDQFSVERPDGSNFTLKIRSTKLEDSAMYFCASSVGGTNEKLFFGSGTQLSVL.

The genes are TRBV9 and TRBJ2-2, with unresolved D. Germline CDR1 SGDLS, CDR2 YYNGEE. V was shortened by 0 bases and J by 4 bases, with 13 bases between the two germline ends. CDR3 length: 16 residues. DNA for the CDR3: TGTGCCAGCAGCGTAGGTAGTGGCAGTGGCACCGGGGAGCTGTTTTTT. Its protein is CASSVGSGSGTGELFF.

V gene TRBV14 combines with J gene TRBJ2-3; no definite D call. Germline CDR1 and CDR2: SGHDN and FVKESK. V was pared by 2 bases and J by 0 bases, with 18 bases between. The CDR3 covers 18 residues. CDR3 sequence (DNA): TGTGCCAGCAGCCAAAGAAGGGTACTTCTTTCTAGCACAGATACGCAGTATTTT. This sequence encodes CASSQRRVLLSSTDTQYF. The variable domain in full, with the rest retrieved from reference TRBV14 and TRBJ2-3, is EAGVTQFPSHSVIEKGQTVTLRCDPISGHDNLYWYRRVMGKEIKFLLHFVKESKQDESGMPNNRFLAERTGGTYSTLKVQPAELEDSGVYFCASSQRRVLLSSTDTQYFGPGTRLTVL.

In the case of this clonotype: At one end the junction does not follow the germline gene, possibly because of a read error. The chain employs TRBV6-5 and TRBJ2-1; 10 bases align to TRBD2. CDR1 and CDR2 (germline): MNHEY, SVGAGI. This CDR3 is built from 17 residues. The CDR3 region has the DNA TGTGCCAGCAGAAGGGCCGGGGACGAGAGCGGGAGGGCCTCTGTACAGTTC. This gives the protein CASRRAGDESGRASVQF.

This clonotype was observed a handful of times. The chain couples TRBV7-3 to TRBJ1-2, with D perhaps TRBD1 (6 bases). The V end was cut by 0 bases, the J end by 5 bases, with 13 bases between. Germline V CDR1 and CDR2: SGHTA, FQGTGA. There are 15 residues in the CDR3. This CDR3 is CASSLTGGAGYGYTF. DNA for the CDR3: TGTGCCAGCAGCTTAACTGGGGGGGCTGGGTATGGCTACACCTTC.

In this sample, this clonotype turned up a few times. The rearrangement joins TRBV20-1 to TRBJ2-4; no clear D gene. The V gene lost 0 bases and the J gene lost 8 bases, with 17 bases spanning the gap. CDR1 is DFQATT and CDR2 is SNEGSKA in the germline V gene (reference sequence). The CDR3 consists of 15 residues. CDR3 protein: CSARDIVGFGDIQYF. For the CDR3, the DNA is TGCAGTGCTAGAGATATTGTAGGGTTTGGGGACATTCAGTACTTC.

This clonotype was recorded a few times. The chain carries TRBV7-8 and TRBJ2-1, with 7 bases fitting TRBD2. Germline CDR1 and CDR2: SGHVS and FQNEAQ. This CDR3 is built from 13 residues. The trim removed 3 bases at V and 7 bases at J, leaving 3 bases unmatched. The CDR3: CASSFSSGNEQFF. The CDR3 DNA reads TGTGCCAGCAGCTTTTCTAGCGGAAATGAGCAGTTCTTC.